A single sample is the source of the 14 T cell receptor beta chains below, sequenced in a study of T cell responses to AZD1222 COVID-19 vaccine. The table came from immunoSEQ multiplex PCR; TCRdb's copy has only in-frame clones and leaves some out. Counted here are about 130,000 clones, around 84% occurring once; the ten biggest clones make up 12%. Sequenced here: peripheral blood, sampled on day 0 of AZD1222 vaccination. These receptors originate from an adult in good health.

As DNA, the CDR3 is TGCGCCAGCAGCTCGCATACCGGGACTAGCGGGCAAGAGACCCAGTACTTC. This encodes CASSSHTGTSGQETQYF. The chain carries TRBV5-1 and TRBJ2-5; 12 nucleotides align to TRBD2. Trimming removed 3 bases from V and 2 bases from J; junction bases left unmatched: 8. The CDR3 is made up of 17 amino acids. Germline values: CDR1 SGHRS, CDR2 YFSETQ.

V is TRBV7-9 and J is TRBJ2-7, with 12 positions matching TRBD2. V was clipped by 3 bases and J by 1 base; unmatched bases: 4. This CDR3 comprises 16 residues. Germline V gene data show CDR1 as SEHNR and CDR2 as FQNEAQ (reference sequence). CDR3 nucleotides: TGTGCCAGCAGCTTTTCCGGGACTAGCGGGTCCTACGAGCAGTACTTC. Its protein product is CASSFSGTSGSYEQYF.

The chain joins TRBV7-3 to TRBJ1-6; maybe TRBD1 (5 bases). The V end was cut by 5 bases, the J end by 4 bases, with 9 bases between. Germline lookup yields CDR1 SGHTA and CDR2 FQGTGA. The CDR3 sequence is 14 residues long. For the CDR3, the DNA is TGTGCCAGCAGCCTACAGGCGTATAATTCACCCCTCCACTTT. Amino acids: CASSLQAYNSPLHF.

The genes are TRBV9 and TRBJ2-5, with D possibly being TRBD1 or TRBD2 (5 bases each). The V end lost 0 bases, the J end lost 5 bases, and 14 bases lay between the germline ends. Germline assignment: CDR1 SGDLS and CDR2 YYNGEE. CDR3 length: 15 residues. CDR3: CASSVGGSVLETQYF. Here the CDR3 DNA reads TGTGCCAGCAGCGTAGGGGGGTCGGTGTTGGAGACCCAGTACTTC. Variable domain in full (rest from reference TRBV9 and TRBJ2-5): DSGVTQTPKHLITATGQRVTLRCSPRSGDLSVYWYQQSLDQGLQFLIQYYNGEERAKGNILERFSAQQFPDLHSELNLSSLELGDSALYFCASSVGGSVLETQYFGPGTRLLVL.

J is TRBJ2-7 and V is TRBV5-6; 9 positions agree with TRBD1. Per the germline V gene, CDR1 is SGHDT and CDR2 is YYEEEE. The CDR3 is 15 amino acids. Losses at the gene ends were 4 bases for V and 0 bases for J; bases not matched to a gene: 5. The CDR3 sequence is CASSPGTGSSYEQYF. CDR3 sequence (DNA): TGTGCCAGCAGCCCGGGGACAGGGAGCTCCTACGAGCAGTACTTC.

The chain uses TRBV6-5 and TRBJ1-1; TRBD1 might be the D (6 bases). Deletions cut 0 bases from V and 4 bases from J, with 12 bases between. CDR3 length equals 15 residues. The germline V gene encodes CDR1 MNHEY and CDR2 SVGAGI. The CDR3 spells CASSYSQGLGTEAFF. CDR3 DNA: TGTGCCAGCAGTTACTCACAGGGCTTGGGCACTGAAGCTTTCTTT.

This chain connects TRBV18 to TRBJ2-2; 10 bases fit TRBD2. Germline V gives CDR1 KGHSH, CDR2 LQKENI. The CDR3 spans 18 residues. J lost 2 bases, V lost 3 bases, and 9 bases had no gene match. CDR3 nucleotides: TGTGCCAGCTCACCGTCTCTAGCGGGAGCGAGTAACACCGGGGAGCTGTTTTTT. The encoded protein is CASSPSLAGASNTGELFF. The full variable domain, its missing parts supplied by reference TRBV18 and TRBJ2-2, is NAGVMQNPRHLVRRRGQEARLRCSPMKGHSHVYWYRQLPEEGLKFMVYLQKENIIDESGMPKERFSAEFPKEGPSILRIQQVVRGDSAAYFCASSPSLAGASNTGELFFGEGSRLTVL.

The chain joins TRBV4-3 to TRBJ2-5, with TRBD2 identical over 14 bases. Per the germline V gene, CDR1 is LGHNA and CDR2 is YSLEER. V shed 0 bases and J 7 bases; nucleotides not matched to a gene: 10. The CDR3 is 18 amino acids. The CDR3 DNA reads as TGCGCCAGCAGCCAAGAGGGGGGACTAGCGGGGGATTTGAGGACCCAGTACTTC. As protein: CASSQEGGLAGDLRTQYF.

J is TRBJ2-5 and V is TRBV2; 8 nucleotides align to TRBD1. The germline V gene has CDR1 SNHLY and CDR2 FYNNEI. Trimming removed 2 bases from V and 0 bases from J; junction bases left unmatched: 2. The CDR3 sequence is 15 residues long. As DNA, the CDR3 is TGTGCCAGCAGTGAACAGGGGGCGAACCAAGAGACCCAGTACTTC. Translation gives CASSEQGANQETQYF.

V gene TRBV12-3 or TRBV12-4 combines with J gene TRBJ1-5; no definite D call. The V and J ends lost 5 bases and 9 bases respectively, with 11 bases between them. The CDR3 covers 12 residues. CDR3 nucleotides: TGTGCCAGCAGTACCGGATGGAGGCCCCAGCATTTT. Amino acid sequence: CASSTGWRPQHF.

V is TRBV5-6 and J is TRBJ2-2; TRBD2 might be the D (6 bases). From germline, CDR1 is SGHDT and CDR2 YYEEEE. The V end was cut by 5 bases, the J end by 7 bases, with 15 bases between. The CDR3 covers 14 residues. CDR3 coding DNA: TGTGCCAGCAGTTACGGGAGTCCCTACGGGGAGCTGTTTTTT. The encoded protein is CASSYGSPYGELFF.

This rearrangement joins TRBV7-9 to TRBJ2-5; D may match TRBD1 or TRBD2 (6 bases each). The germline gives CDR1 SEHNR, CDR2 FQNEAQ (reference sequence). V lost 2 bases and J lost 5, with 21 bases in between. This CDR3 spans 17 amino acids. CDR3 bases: TGTGCCAGCAGCTTATGGGCGGGGACAATAATTCCGGAGACCCAGTACTTC. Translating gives CASSLWAGTIIPETQYF.

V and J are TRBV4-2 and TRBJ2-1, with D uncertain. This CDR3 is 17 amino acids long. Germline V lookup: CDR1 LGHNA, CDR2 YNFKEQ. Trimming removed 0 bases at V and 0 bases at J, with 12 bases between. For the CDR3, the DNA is TGTGCCAGCAGCCAAGACCCAACAACGAGCTCCTACAATGAGCAGTTCTTC. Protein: CASSQDPTTSSYNEQFF.

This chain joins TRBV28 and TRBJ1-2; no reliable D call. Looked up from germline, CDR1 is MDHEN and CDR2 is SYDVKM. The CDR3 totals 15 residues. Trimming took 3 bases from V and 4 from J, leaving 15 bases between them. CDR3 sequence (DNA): TGTGCCAGCAGTTTTCTTCCTTGGGGATCCTATGGCTACACCTTC. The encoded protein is CASSFLPWGSYGYTF.